The source of this TCR beta chain is a study of cytomegalovirus exposure and HLA in healthy donors. Per germline, CDR1 SGDLS and CDR2 YYNGEE. The trim removed 0 bases at V and 3 bases at J, leaving 5 bases unmatched. The CDR3 is 17 residues long. Amplification used 60 Vbeta primers and 13 Jbeta primers. Repertoires were generated with immunoSEQ multiplex PCR, while TCRdb's copy carries only in-frame clones and drops some. The data contain about 190,000 clones, around 81% of them seen just once; the ten biggest clones take up about 1.8%. This clonotype originated in a man in his late teens or twenties in good health and CMV-seronegative. V and J are TRBV9 and TRBJ2-2; TRBD2 agrees at 10 bases. Sample: PBMCs. CDR3 nucleotide sequence: TGTGCCAGCAGCGTAGGTGCTAGCGGGAGATACACCGGGGAGCTGTTTTTT. Its translation is CASSVGASGRYTGELFF.